The 15 T cell receptor beta chains below come from one sample, sequenced in a study of somatic mutations in cytotoxic T cells in rheumatoid arthritis. Data came from immunoSEQ multiplex PCR; TCRdb stores just in-frame clones and leaves some out. This sample carries some 21,000 clones, approximately 80% of them seen once, and the ten largest clones take 3.5% to 4%. Sequenced: CD8+ T cells sorted from blood. These receptors all stem from an adult with rheumatoid arthritis.

The chain recombines TRBV7-6 with TRBJ1-1; TRBD1 agrees at 9 bases. The CDR3 has 14 amino acids. Germline lookup yields CDR1 SGHVS and CDR2 FNYEAQ. Trimming took 5 bases from V and 5 from J; bases not matched to a gene: 6. CDR3 bases: TGTGCCAGCAGCCCGGACAGGGGAGGAACTGAAGCTTTCTTT. This encodes CASSPDRGGTEAFF.

The chain employs TRBV6-1 and TRBJ2-6; no firm D call. Germline CDR1 and CDR2: MNHNS and SASEGT. The V gene lost 8 bases and the J gene lost 0 bases, with 11 bases spanning the gap. This CDR3 region has 15 residues. The CDR3 spells CASDRENSGANVLTF. CDR3 DNA: TGTGCCAGCGATAGGGAAAACTCTGGGGCCAACGTCCTGACTTTC.

The chain recombines TRBV5-1 with TRBJ1-1; the D gene is possibly TRBD1 (5 bases). The CDR3 is 14 residues long. V lost 0 bases and J lost 5, with 11 bases in between. Germline loops: CDR1 SGHRS, CDR2 YFSETQ. In DNA form, the CDR3 reads TGCGCCAGCAGCTTGGTAGGGGTCGGGACTGAAGCTTTCTTT. Encoded protein: CASSLVGVGTEAFF.

CDR3 amino acids: CASSQRISAGTEAFF. The CDR3 DNA follows: TGCGCCAGCAGCCAAAGGATATCGGCAGGGACTGAAGCTTTCTTT. The V and J genes are TRBV4-1 and TRBJ1-1; D is possibly TRBD1 (5 bases). CDR1 and CDR2 (germline): MGHRA, YSYEKL. The CDR3 sequence is 15 residues long. The germline V and J ends were trimmed by 2 bases and 5 bases, with 15 bases remaining between them.

The chain has TRBV25-1 and TRBJ2-1; tentatively, D is TRBD2 (6 bases). The CDR3 runs 17 residues. V dropped 1 base and J dropped 4 bases, with 17 bases sitting between them. Germline assignment: CDR1 MGHDK and CDR2 SYGVNS. DNA of the CDR3: TGTGCCAGCAGTGAATTTAAGGAGGGTCTCCTTTACAATGAGCAGTTCTTC. Its translation is CASSEFKEGLLYNEQFF.

The chain joins TRBV6-1 to TRBJ1-1; D perhaps matches TRBD1 (5 bases). The CDR3 length is 16 residues. Looked up from germline, CDR1 is MNHNS and CDR2 is SASEGT. Trimming removed 6 bases from V and 0 bases from J, with 17 bases in between. The CDR3 is CASSEQGEEMNTEAFF. The CDR3 DNA is TGTGCCAGCAGCGAACAAGGGGAGGAGATGAACACTGAAGCTTTCTTT.

The V call is TRBV4-2, the J call TRBJ1-2, with 12 positions matching TRBD1. The CDR3 covers 15 residues. V lost 7 bases to trimming and J lost 4 bases; unmatched junction nucleotides: 7. From germline, CDR1 is LGHNA and CDR2 YNFKEQ. The CDR3 coding sequence is TGTGCCAGCACCGCCGGGACAGGGGGCGCCTATGGCTACACCTTC. This translates into CASTAGTGGAYGYTF.

The CDR3 loop reads CASSQEIADEAGGYTF. DNA for the CDR3: TGTGCCAGCAGCCAAGAGATTGCTGACGAGGCAGGAGGCTACACCTTC. The chain is built from TRBV4-2 and TRBJ1-2; no clear D. Germline V gene sequence: CDR1 LGHNA, CDR2 YNFKEQ. The CDR3 extends over 16 amino acids. Trimming cost V 0 bases and J 8 bases, with 19 bases left between them.

The rearrangement uses TRBV29-1 and TRBJ2-5, with D hard to call. The DNA end is more similar to TRBJ2-7, so the J call may be wrong. Germline V CDR1 and CDR2: SQVTM, ANQGSEA. This CDR3 is built from 13 residues. The CDR3 DNA sequence: TGCAGCGTTGAGGCAGAAAGCTCCTACGAGCAGTACTTC. Translating gives CSVEAESSYEQYF.

V usage is TRBV19 and J usage is TRBJ1-1; tentative D call: TRBD1 (5 bases). Germline loops: CDR1 LNHDA, CDR2 SQIVND (reference sequence). V lost 7 bases, J lost 0 bases, and 12 bases lay in between. The CDR3 runs 14 residues. CDR3 residues: CASIDGHMNTEAFF. CDR3 nucleotide sequence: TGTGCCAGTATTGACGGACACATGAACACTGAAGCTTTCTTT. The variable domain in full, with the rest retrieved from reference TRBV19 and TRBJ1-1, is DGGITQSPKYLFRKEGQNVTLSCEQNLNHDAMYWYRQDPGQGLRLIYYSQIVNDFQKGDIAEGYSVSREKKESFPLTVTSAQKNPTAFYLCASIDGHMNTEAFFGQGTRLTVV.

The chain couples TRBV4-2 to TRBJ2-1; 10 bases agree with TRBD2. The CDR3 length is 17 residues. The germline gives CDR1 LGHNA, CDR2 YNFKEQ. The V segment lost 1 base and the J segment 7 bases; nucleotides outside the gene matches: 10. This chain's CDR3 is CASSQVHVGLAANEQFF. The CDR3 bases are TGTGCCAGCAGCCAAGTTCATGTAGGACTAGCGGCAAATGAGCAGTTCTTC.

V and J are TRBV4-2 and TRBJ2-1; TRBD2 matches at 10 bases. Trimming removed 4 bases from V and 8 bases from J; junction bases left unmatched: 11. Germline V gene lookup returns CDR1 LGHNA and CDR2 YNFKEQ. There are 16 residues in the CDR3. The CDR3 coding sequence is TGTGCCAGCAGCCTCCAGGGAGCGGGGGGGGAGCATGAGCAGTTCTTC. This codes for CASSLQGAGGEHEQFF.

The J gene is TRBJ2-1, the V gene TRBV5-6; TRBD2 might be the D (6 bases). The CDR3 spans 18 residues. CDR1 and CDR2 from the germline V gene are SGHDT and YYEEEE. Trimming removed 0 bases at V and 0 bases at J, with 16 bases between. CDR3 nucleotide sequence: TGTGCCAGCAGCTTGGAGTTTGACCCGGAGGGCTCCTACAATGAGCAGTTCTTC. This sequence encodes CASSLEFDPEGSYNEQFF. Looking up the rest from reference TRBV5-6 and TRBJ2-1 gives the full variable domain: DAGVTQSPTHLIKTRGQQVTLRCSPKSGHDTVSWYQQALGQGPQFIFQYYEEEERQRGNFPDRFSGHQFPNYSSELNVNALLLGDSALYLCASSLEFDPEGSYNEQFFGPGTRLTVL.

The rearrangement joins TRBV4-3 to TRBJ1-3, with 8 nucleotides matching TRBD1. The CDR3 totals 20 residues. Germline V gene lookup returns CDR1 LGHNA and CDR2 YSLEER. J was trimmed by 2 bases and V by 0 bases; bases with no gene match: 15. The CDR3 loop reads CASSQEGTLTGDKPGNTIYF. CDR3 coding DNA: TGCGCCAGCAGCCAAGAGGGGACCTTGACAGGGGACAAGCCTGGAAACACCATATATTTT.

The chain couples TRBV2 to TRBJ2-7; 10 bases are shared with TRBD1. Germline-derived CDR1 and CDR2 are SNHLY and FYNNEI. The CDR3 covers 15 residues. The ends lost 4 bases at V and 3 bases at J; junction bases unmatched: 6. CDR3 sequence (DNA): TGTGCCAGCAGTGTTGGGGGACAGGGGTTCTACGAGCAGTACTTC. This gives the protein CASSVGGQGFYEQYF.